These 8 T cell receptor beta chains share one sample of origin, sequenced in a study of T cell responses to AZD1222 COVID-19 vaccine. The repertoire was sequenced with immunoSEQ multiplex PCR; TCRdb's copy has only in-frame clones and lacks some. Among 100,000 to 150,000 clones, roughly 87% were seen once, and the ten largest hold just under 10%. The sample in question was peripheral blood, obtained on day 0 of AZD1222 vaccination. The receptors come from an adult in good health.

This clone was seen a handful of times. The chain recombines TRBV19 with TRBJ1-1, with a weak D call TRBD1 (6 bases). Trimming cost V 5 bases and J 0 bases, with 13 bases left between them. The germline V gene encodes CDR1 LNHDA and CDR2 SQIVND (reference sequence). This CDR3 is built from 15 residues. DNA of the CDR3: TGTGCCAGTAGTCAAAAGGGGGTTGTGAACACTGAAGCTTTCTTT. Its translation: CASSQKGVVNTEAFF.

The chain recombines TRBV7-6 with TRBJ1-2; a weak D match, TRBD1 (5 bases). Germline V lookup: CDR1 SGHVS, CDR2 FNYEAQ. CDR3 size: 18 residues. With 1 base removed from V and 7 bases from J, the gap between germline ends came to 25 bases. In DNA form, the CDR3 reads TGTGCCAGCAGCTTAGAGTCTGGAGCCGCCTGGGGCTTGGTTGGCTACACCTTC. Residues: CASSLESGAAWGLVGYTF. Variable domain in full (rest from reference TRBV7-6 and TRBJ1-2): GAGVSQSPRYKVTKRGQDVALRCDPISGHVSLYWYRQALGQGPEFLTYFNYEAQQDKSGLPNDRFSAERPEGSISTLTIQRTEQRDSAMYRCASSLESGAAWGLVGYTFGSGTRLTVV.

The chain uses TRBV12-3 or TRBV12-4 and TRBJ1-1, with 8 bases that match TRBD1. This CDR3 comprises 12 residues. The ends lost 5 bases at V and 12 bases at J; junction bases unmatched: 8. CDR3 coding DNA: TGTGCCAGCAGTACGGACAGGGTAAAAACTTTCTTT. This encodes CASSTDRVKTFF.

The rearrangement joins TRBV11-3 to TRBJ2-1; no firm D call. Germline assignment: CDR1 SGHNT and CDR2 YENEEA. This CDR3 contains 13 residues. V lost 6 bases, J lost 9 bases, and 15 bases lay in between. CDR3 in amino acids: CASRPDLESEQFF. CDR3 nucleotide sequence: TGTGCCAGCAGGCCCGACTTGGAGAGTGAGCAGTTCTTC.

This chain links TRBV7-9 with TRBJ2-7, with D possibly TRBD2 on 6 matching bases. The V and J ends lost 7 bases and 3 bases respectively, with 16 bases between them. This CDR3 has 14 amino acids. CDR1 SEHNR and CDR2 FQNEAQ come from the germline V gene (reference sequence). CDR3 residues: CASTYSGDFYEQYF. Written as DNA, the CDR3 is TGTGCCAGCACCTATAGCGGTGACTTCTACGAGCAGTACTTC. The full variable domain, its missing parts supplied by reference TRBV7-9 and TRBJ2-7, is DTGVSQNPRHKITKRGQNVTFRCDPISEHNRLYWYRQTLGQGPEFLTYFQNEAQLEKSRLLSDRFSAERPKGSFSTLEIQRTEQGDSAMYLCASTYSGDFYEQYFGPGTRLTVT.

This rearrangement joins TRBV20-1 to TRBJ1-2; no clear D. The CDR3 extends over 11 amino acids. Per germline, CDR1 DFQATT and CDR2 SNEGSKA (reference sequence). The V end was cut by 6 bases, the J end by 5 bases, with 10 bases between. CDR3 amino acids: CSATGPYGYTF. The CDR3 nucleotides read TGCAGTGCAACCGGGCCGTATGGCTACACCTTC.

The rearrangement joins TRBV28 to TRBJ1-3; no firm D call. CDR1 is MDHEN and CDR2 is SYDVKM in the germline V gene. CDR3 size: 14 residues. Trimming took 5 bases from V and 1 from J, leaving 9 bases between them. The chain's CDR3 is CASSEGWSGNTIYF. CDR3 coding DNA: TGTGCCAGCAGTGAAGGGTGGTCTGGAAACACCATATATTTT.

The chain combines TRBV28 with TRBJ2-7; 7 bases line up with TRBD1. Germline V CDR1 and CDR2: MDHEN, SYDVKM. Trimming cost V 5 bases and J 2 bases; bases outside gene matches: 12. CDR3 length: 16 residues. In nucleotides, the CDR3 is TGTGCCAGCAGTCCCCCGCCGGGACAGACGACCTACGAGCAGTACTTC. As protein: CASSPPPGQTTYEQYF.